Listed here are 10 T cell receptor beta chains from one sample, sequenced in a study of Graves' ophthalmopathy and Graves' hyperthyroidism. Beta-chain TCR CDR3 regions were amplified from RNA transcripts. RT-PCR in the first round used HTBI primers; a second-round multiplex PCR followed. Using its own MiXCR run on the multiplex PCR reads, TCRdb lists one record per CDR3 protein. The repertoire includes 650,000 to 900,000 distinct CDR3 sequences, 35% to 50% of them detected once, and less than 55% sits in the top ten. Sequencing was carried out using peripheral blood. These receptors all stem from an adult man with Graves' ophthalmopathy.

The chain employs TRBV7-9 and TRBJ1-1; perhaps TRBD1 as D (5 bases). Germline CDR1 reads SEHNR; CDR2 reads FQNEAQ (reference sequence). V was trimmed by 1 base and J by 10 bases, leaving 13 bases between them. The CDR3 length is 13 residues. CDR3 sequence (DNA): TGTGCCAGCAGCTTAGTTTGGGGCGCGAGAGCTTTCTTT. It translates to CASSLVWGARAFF.

This clonotype has at least ten counts. V and J are TRBV29-1 and TRBJ1-1; D perhaps matches TRBD1 (6 bases). This CDR3 contains 13 residues. Germline V gene lookup returns CDR1 SQVTM and CDR2 ANQGSEA. Trimming took off 4 bases at V and 1 base at J, with 10 bases between the two ends. DNA of the CDR3: TGCAGCGTTGCGACAGGAGGGAACACTGAAGCTTTCTTT. Translation: CSVATGGNTEAFF.

Note on this clonotype: Given a much more abundant clone one base away, this may be a read error. For the CDR3, the DNA is TGTGCCAGCAGTTTTCCGACAGGGGGCTACGAGCAGTACTTC. Amino acids: CASSFPTGGYEQYF. The rearrangement uses TRBV28 and TRBJ2-7; 9 bases are a match to TRBD1. V shed 3 bases, J shed 3 bases, and the junction held 3 bases outside the gene matches. CDR3 length equals 14 residues. Germline V gene data show CDR1 as MDHEN and CDR2 as SYDVKM.

A remark on this clonotype: Its ends do not fully match the called genes, so a read error is possible. The V and J genes are TRBV7-3 and TRBJ1-6; no clear D gene. The CDR3 extends over 17 amino acids. CDR1 and CDR2 from the germline V gene are SGHTA and FQGTGA. In nucleotides, the CDR3 is TGCGCCAGCAGCTTAGTGCTAGGACGGGAATATAATTCACCCCTCCACTTT. This translates into CASSLVLGREYNSPLHF.

V usage is TRBV6-2 or TRBV6-3 and J usage is TRBJ2-7; possibly TRBD2 for D (6 bases). The germline V and J ends were trimmed by 1 base and 5 bases, with 18 bases remaining between them. This CDR3 has 16 amino acids. The germline V gene has CDR1 MNHEY and CDR2 SVGEGT. The CDR3 region is CASSYWGGNARNEQYF. DNA of the CDR3: TGTGCCAGCAGTTACTGGGGCGGGAATGCACGAAACGAGCAGTACTTC.

This clonotype has only one observation. The chain combines TRBV29-1 with TRBJ1-1, with D perhaps matching TRBD1 (5 bases). V was trimmed by 8 bases and J by 3 bases, leaving 13 bases between them. Per germline, CDR1 SQVTM and CDR2 ANQGSEA. CDR3 length: 12 amino acids. The CDR3 sequence is CSPIRGDTEAFF. CDR3 bases: TGCAGCCCTATTCGGGGGGACACTGAAGCTTTCTTT.

The gene calls are TRBV10-3 and TRBJ1-1, with D unclear. In germline, CDR1 is ENHRY, CDR2 SYGVKD. V was clipped by 10 bases and J by 4 bases, with 25 bases between them. The CDR3 has 16 residues. CDR3 amino acids: CASTSTVPPLGTEAFF. The CDR3 nucleotides are TGTGCCAGCACCTCGACGGTCCCCCCCCTGGGCACTGAAGCTTTCTTT.

At least ten counts were recorded for this clonotype. The rearrangement joins TRBV20-1 to TRBJ2-5; D is perhaps TRBD1 (5 bases). The CDR3 length is 14 residues. CDR1 is DFQATT, CDR2 SNEGSKA, per germline (reference sequence). The V gene lost 6 bases and the J gene lost 3 bases, with 17 bases spanning the gap. CDR3 sequence reads: CSALTRDSEETQYF. The CDR3 region has the DNA TGCAGTGCCCTGACCCGTGACAGTGAAGAGACCCAGTACTTC.

This clonotype was counted between two and nine times. The V and J genes are TRBV12-3 or TRBV12-4 and TRBJ1-4; the D gene is possibly TRBD1 (5 bases). Trimming took 6 bases from V and 6 from J, leaving 17 bases between them. The CDR3 spans 15 residues. CDR3 sequence reads: CASSLGPEGDEKLFF. The CDR3 DNA reads as TGTGCCAGCAGCTTGGGACCGGAGGGAGATGAAAAACTGTTTTTT.

V usage is TRBV20-1 and J usage is TRBJ2-5; D call uncertain. This CDR3 spans 12 amino acids. CDR1 is DFQATT and CDR2 is SNEGSKA in the germline V gene (reference sequence). Deletions cut 3 bases from V and 5 bases from J, with 10 bases between. The CDR3 loop reads CSASFAAETQYF. Written as DNA, the CDR3 is TGCAGTGCTAGTTTTGCGGCGGAGACCCAGTACTTC.